These T cell receptor beta chains were read from a single sample in a study of blood T cell repertoires in COVID-19. Generated by immunoSEQ multiplex PCR, the TCRdb table keeps only in-frame clones and is missing some. The sample gives about 240,000 clones, around 87% of which show up once; around 7.8% is in the top ten. Sequencing was performed on peripheral blood. These receptors came from a man between 60 and 75 years old who had recovered from COVID-19. The CDR3 runs from the conserved cysteine through the conserved F or W. D genes are given only for firm matches. Clone size is shown for a subset of rows, as once, few, many or a class of expanded clone.

J gene: TRBJ1-2
clone size: once
V gene: TRBV14
D gene: .
CDR3 DNA: TGTGCCAGCAGCACGACACCAAACTATGGCTACACCTTC
CDR3 protein: CASSTTPNYGYTF

J gene: TRBJ2-2
clone size: .
V gene: TRBV15
D gene: .
CDR3 DNA: TGTGCCACCAGCAGAAGCGCGAACACCGGGGAGCTGTTTTTT
CDR3 protein: CATSRSANTGELFF

J gene: TRBJ1-1
clone size: .
V gene: TRBV5-1
D gene: TRBD1
CDR3 DNA: TGCGCCAGCAGCTCTTCATTGGACAGGTCGAGCCCTCGGACTGAAGCTTTCTTT
CDR3 protein: CASSSSLDRSSPRTEAFF

J gene: TRBJ2-3
clone size: .
V gene: TRBV5-6
D gene: TRBD1
CDR3 DNA: TGTGCCAGCAGTTTTATTTTACAGGGGGCAGGGGATACGCAGTATTTT
CDR3 protein: CASSFILQGAGDTQYF

J gene: TRBJ2-3
clone size: .
V gene: TRBV19
D gene: TRBD2
CDR3 DNA: TGTGCCAGCCTTGCCGGGACTAGCGGGGGGCTATATAGCACAGATACGCAGTATTTT
CDR3 protein: CASLAGTSGGLYSTDTQYF

J gene: TRBJ1-1
clone size: .
V gene: TRBV7-9
D gene: .
CDR3 DNA: TGTGCCAGCAGCTTAGGCACAGCCAACACTGAAGCTTTCTTT
CDR3 protein: CASSLGTANTEAFF

J gene: TRBJ1-1
clone size: .
V gene: TRBV19
D gene: TRBD1
CDR3 DNA: TGTGCCAGTAGTGACTTCCTCCGGGACAGGGACACTGAAGCTTTCTTT
CDR3 protein: CASSDFLRDRDTEAFF

J gene: TRBJ1-2
clone size: .
V gene: TRBV19
D gene: .
CDR3 DNA: TGTGCCAGTAGGGGGGGATCCTATGGCTACACCTTC
CDR3 protein: CASRGGSYGYTF

J gene: TRBJ2-5
clone size: .
V gene: TRBV5-1
D gene: TRBD2
CDR3 DNA: TGCGCCAGCAGCTTGGAGCGCGGGGGGGCAGAGACCCAGTACTTC
CDR3 protein: CASSLERGGAETQYF

J gene: TRBJ1-1
clone size: .
V gene: TRBV2
D gene: .
CDR3 DNA: TGTGCCAGCAGGAGGGTCGGGGGGGTTGAAGCTTTCTTT
CDR3 protein: CASRRVGGVEAFF

J gene: TRBJ2-2
clone size: .
V gene: TRBV30
D gene: .
CDR3 DNA: TGTGCCTGGAGTGTAGGGGACTTTTACGCGAACACCGGGGAGCTGTTTTTT
CDR3 protein: CAWSVGDFYANTGELFF

J gene: TRBJ1-4
clone size: few
V gene: TRBV2
D gene: .
CDR3 DNA: TGTGCCAGCAGGGCATCGTCTGAAAAACTGTTTTTT
CDR3 protein: CASRASSEKLFF

J gene: TRBJ1-2
clone size: once
V gene: TRBV27
D gene: TRBD1
CDR3 DNA: TGTGCCAGTAAAGGACAGGGGGCGGTCTATGGCTACACCTTC
CDR3 protein: CASKGQGAVYGYTF

J gene: TRBJ1-4
clone size: .
V gene: TRBV5-6
D gene: TRBD1
CDR3 DNA: TGTGCCAGCAGCTGGGGACAGGGTTTGAGTAGGGATGAAAAACTGTTTTTT
CDR3 protein: CASSWGQGLSRDEKLFF

J gene: TRBJ2-1
clone size: .
V gene: TRBV15
D gene: .
CDR3 DNA: TGTGCCACCCTTAGCGGAGCGCTGAATGAGCAGTTCTTC
CDR3 protein: CATLSGALNEQFF

J gene: TRBJ2-3
clone size: few
V gene: TRBV7-9
D gene: TRBD1
CDR3 DNA: TGTGCCAGCAGCCCCGGGACAGTTAGCGCAGATACGCAGTATTTT
CDR3 protein: CASSPGTVSADTQYF

J gene: TRBJ1-4
clone size: .
V gene: TRBV5-6
D gene: .
CDR3 DNA: TGTGCCAGCAGCTCTCGACGGTTGTCCAGGAATGAAAAACTGTTTTTT
CDR3 protein: CASSSRRLSRNEKLFF

J gene: TRBJ2-3
clone size: .
V gene: TRBV12-3/TRBV12-4
D gene: .
CDR3 DNA: TGTGCCGTCAGGCGGACAAACACAGATACGCAGTATTTT
CDR3 protein: CAVRRTNTDTQYF

J gene: TRBJ1-4
clone size: .
V gene: TRBV3-1/TRBV3-2
D gene: .
CDR3 DNA: TGTGCCAGCAGCCAAGAAGGTTCGGGACTTGGGGAAAAACTGTTTTTT
CDR3 protein: CASSQEGSGLGEKLFF

J gene: TRBJ2-7
clone size: .
V gene: TRBV7-2
D gene: TRBD2
CDR3 DNA: TGTGCCAGCAGCTTAGTAGCGGGTTCCTACGAGCAGTACTTC
CDR3 protein: CASSLVAGSYEQYF

J gene: TRBJ1-4
clone size: .
V gene: TRBV5-5
D gene: .
CDR3 DNA: TGTGCCAGCAGCTTTTGGGACACTACTAATGAAAAACTGTTTTTT
CDR3 protein: CASSFWDTTNEKLFF

J gene: TRBJ2-5
clone size: .
V gene: TRBV24-1
D gene: TRBD1
CDR3 DNA: TGTGCCACCAGTGACCCTACAGGGGTTGGAGAGACCCAGTACTTC
CDR3 protein: CATSDPTGVGETQYF

J gene: TRBJ2-7
clone size: few
V gene: TRBV5-6
D gene: .
CDR3 DNA: TGTGCCAGCAGCTTGGAGTTTGGGAGCTCCTACGAGCAGTACTTC
CDR3 protein: CASSLEFGSSYEQYF

J gene: TRBJ2-7
clone size: .
V gene: TRBV6-2/TRBV6-3
D gene: TRBD1
CDR3 DNA: TGTGCCAGCAGTCCCCCCCGGGGGACAGGGAGGAACGAGCAGTACTTC
CDR3 protein: CASSPPRGTGRNEQYF

J gene: TRBJ2-3
clone size: .
V gene: TRBV24-1
D gene: TRBD1
CDR3 DNA: TGTGCCACCAGTGAGACCCCCGGGACAGGGGGTATGGGGACAGATACGCAGTATTTT
CDR3 protein: CATSETPGTGGMGTDTQYF

J gene: TRBJ1-3
clone size: once
V gene: TRBV30
D gene: .
CDR3 DNA: TGTGCCTGGAGTAGCTCCTCTGGAAACACCATATATTTT
CDR3 protein: CAWSSSSGNTIYF

J gene: TRBJ1-4
clone size: .
V gene: TRBV25-1
D gene: TRBD1
CDR3 DNA: TGTGCCAGCAGTGAATCGAAGGGGGCGTATGAAAAACTGTTTTTT
CDR3 protein: CASSESKGAYEKLFF

J gene: TRBJ1-2
clone size: .
V gene: TRBV29-1
D gene: .
CDR3 DNA: TGCAGCGTTGACCTCCCCCCTGCGACCTTC
CDR3 protein: CSVDLPPATF

J gene: TRBJ1-2
clone size: .
V gene: TRBV7-2
D gene: TRBD1
CDR3 DNA: TGTGCCAGCAGCTTAGCGCAACAGGGGCTAGACTATGGCTACACCTTC
CDR3 protein: CASSLAQQGLDYGYTF

J gene: TRBJ2-2
clone size: .
V gene: TRBV7-6
D gene: TRBD2
CDR3 DNA: TGTGCCAGCAGCCCCAGTCCGGGAGCGGGGGGGAACACCGGGGAGCTGTTTTTT
CDR3 protein: CASSPSPGAGGNTGELFF

J gene: TRBJ2-5
clone size: .
V gene: TRBV19
D gene: .
CDR3 DNA: TGTGCCAGTAGCCCCGAATGGTCAGGGTATTCCCAAGAGACCCAGTACTTC
CDR3 protein: CASSPEWSGYSQETQYF

J gene: TRBJ1-1
clone size: .
V gene: TRBV19
D gene: .
CDR3 DNA: TGTGCCAGTAGCCTGGGGGGGAGGGTCAGTGAAGCTTTCTTT
CDR3 protein: CASSLGGRVSEAFF

J gene: TRBJ1-3
clone size: few
V gene: TRBV12-2
D gene: .
CDR3 DNA: TGTGCAAGTCGCTTACCCTATAGAGGAAACACCATATATTTT
CDR3 protein: CASRLPYRGNTIYF

J gene: TRBJ2-5
clone size: .
V gene: TRBV27
D gene: .
CDR3 DNA: TGTGCCAGCAGTTTGGTCGGAGAGACCCAGTACTTC
CDR3 protein: CASSLVGETQYF

J gene: TRBJ1-4
clone size: .
V gene: TRBV11-2
D gene: .
CDR3 DNA: TGTGCCAGCAGCGCGACCCGGGACACTCCGTTTTTT
CDR3 protein: CASSATRDTPFF

J gene: TRBJ1-1
clone size: once
V gene: TRBV6-5
D gene: .
CDR3 DNA: TGTGCCAGCAAAAGGGGGGGGACTGAAGCTTTCTTT
CDR3 protein: CASKRGGTEAFF

J gene: TRBJ1-6
clone size: .
V gene: TRBV10-3
D gene: .
CDR3 DNA: TGTGCCATCAGTGAGCTTGGCCATAATAATTCACCCCTCCACTTT
CDR3 protein: CAISELGHNNSPLHF

J gene: TRBJ1-2
clone size: .
V gene: TRBV24-1
D gene: TRBD1
CDR3 DNA: TGTGCCACCAGTGAAGGGACAGGGGGCCCCTATGGCTACACCTTC
CDR3 protein: CATSEGTGGPYGYTF

J gene: TRBJ1-6
clone size: .
V gene: TRBV5-1
D gene: TRBD1
CDR3 DNA: TGCGCCAGCAGCTCGACAGGGCTGGATTCACCCCTCCACTTT
CDR3 protein: CASSSTGLDSPLHF

J gene: TRBJ1-1
clone size: once
V gene: TRBV12-1
D gene: .
CDR3 DNA: TGTGCCAGCATTCCCACCGGGCCAGCGGACACTGAAGCTTTCTTT
CDR3 protein: CASIPTGPADTEAFF

J gene: TRBJ2-3
clone size: .
V gene: TRBV5-1
D gene: .
CDR3 DNA: TGCGCCAGCAGCTTAGAAGGGGATAGCACAGATACGCAGTATTTT
CDR3 protein: CASSLEGDSTDTQYF

J gene: TRBJ2-2
clone size: .
V gene: TRBV7-9
D gene: .
CDR3 DNA: TGTGCCAGCAGCTTAGTGAGGGACACCGGGGAGCTGTTTTTT
CDR3 protein: CASSLVRDTGELFF

J gene: TRBJ2-1
clone size: .
V gene: TRBV3-1/TRBV3-2
D gene: .
CDR3 DNA: TGTGCCAGCAGCCAAGCGGCCGGGGGACTTCACAATGAGCAGTTCTTC
CDR3 protein: CASSQAAGGLHNEQFF